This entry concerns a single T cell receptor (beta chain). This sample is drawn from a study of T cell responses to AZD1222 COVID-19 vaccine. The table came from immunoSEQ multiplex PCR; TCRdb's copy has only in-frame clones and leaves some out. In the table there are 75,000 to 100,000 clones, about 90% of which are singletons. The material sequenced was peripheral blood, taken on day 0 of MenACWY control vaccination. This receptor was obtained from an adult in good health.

In DNA form, the CDR3 reads TGTGCCAGTAGTATAGGGCAGGGGCTCGACTATGGCTACACCTTC. Translating gives CASSIGQGLDYGYTF. The rearrangement uses TRBV19 and TRBJ1-2, with D tentatively TRBD1 (6 bases). CDR3 length equals 15 residues. V was trimmed by 1 base and J by 3 bases, leaving 12 bases between them. Germline V gene sequence: CDR1 LNHDA, CDR2 SQIVND (reference sequence).